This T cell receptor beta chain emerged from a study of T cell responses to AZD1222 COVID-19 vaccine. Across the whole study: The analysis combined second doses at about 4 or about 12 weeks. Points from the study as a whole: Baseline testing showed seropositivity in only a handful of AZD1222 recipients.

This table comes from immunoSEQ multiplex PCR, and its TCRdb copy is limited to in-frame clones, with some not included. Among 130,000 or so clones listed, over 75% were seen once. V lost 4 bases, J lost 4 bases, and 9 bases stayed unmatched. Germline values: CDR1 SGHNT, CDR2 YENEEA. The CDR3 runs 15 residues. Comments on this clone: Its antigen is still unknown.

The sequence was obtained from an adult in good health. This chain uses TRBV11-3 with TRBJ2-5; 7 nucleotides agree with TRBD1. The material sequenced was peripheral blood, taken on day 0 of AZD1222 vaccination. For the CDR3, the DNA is TGTGCCAGCAGCTCTCGGGACAGCCACCCAGAGACCCAGTACTTC. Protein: CASSSRDSHPETQYF.